What follows are 5 T cell receptor beta chains derived from one specimen sequenced in a study of T-cell reconstitution after alpha-beta-depleted transplantation in children (TCRdb year 2016). Libraries were built with PCR. Sequencing used an Illumina HiSeq 2500. TCR libraries were prepared with molecular barcoding, using unique molecular identifiers to normalize TCRbeta repertoire quantification. TCRdb handled the public reads itself, with Q25 trimming in fastp and clone calling in MiXCR, and kept productive beta chains. When rows share a CDR3 protein, they turn into one entry using the most common DNA and genes. The sample includes roughly 220,000 distinct CDR3 sequences, with more than 7.5% observed a single time. The top ten clones comprise about 5% of the sample. Source: PBMCs from the stem cell graft donor, taken from the stem cell graft. These receptors came from a human donor who donated a stem cell graft to a child with SCID.

This clonotype appeared many times. The J gene is TRBJ2-4, the V gene TRBV27; 7 bases are a match to TRBD2. Per the germline V gene, CDR1 is MNHEY and CDR2 is SMNVEV (reference sequence). The CDR3 has 14 amino acids. V shed 4 bases, J shed 4 bases, and the junction held 4 bases outside the gene matches. CDR3 in amino acids: CASSSRGVKNIQYF. DNA for the CDR3: TGTGCCAGCAGTTCCCGGGGGGTTAAAAACATTCAGTACTTC.

This clonotype was counted at least ten times. This chain connects TRBV3-1 to TRBJ1-3, with a weak D call TRBD1 (6 bases). Germline V gene data show CDR1 as LGHDT and CDR2 as YNNKEL (reference sequence). V was pared by 4 bases and J by 1 base, with 14 bases between. CDR3 length: 16 amino acids. The CDR3: CASSPGTSWSGNTIYF. CDR3 nucleotides: TGTGCCAGCAGCCCCGGGACATCCTGGTCTGGAAACACCATATATTTT. The full variable domain, in which reference TRBV3-1 and TRBJ1-3 provide the parts outside the CDR3, is DTAVSQTPKYLVTQMGNDKSIKCEQNLGHDTMYWYKQDSKKFLKIMFSYNNKELIINETVPNRFSPKSPDKAHLNLHINSLELGDSAVYFCASSPGTSWSGNTIYFGEGSWLTVV.

This clonotype was counted a few times. J is TRBJ1-5 and V is TRBV2, with D unclear. Germline values: CDR1 SNHLY, CDR2 FYNNEI. The CDR3 extends over 13 amino acids. The V and J ends lost 8 bases and 6 bases respectively, with 14 bases between them. CDR3 coding DNA: TGTGCCAGCGCGAGTTATGTTGGTCAGCCCCAGCATTTT. Its translation is CASASYVGQPQHF.

This clonotype was detected many times. The CDR3 coding sequence is TGTGCCAGCTCCCCCGGGAGGGCTGTGTATAATGAGCAGTTCTTC. Protein sequence: CASSPGRAVYNEQFF. The chain combines TRBV28 with TRBJ2-1; 8 bases are a match to TRBD2. The CDR3 extends over 15 amino acids. V lost 8 bases to trimming and J lost 7 bases; unmatched junction nucleotides: 13. Germline assignment: CDR1 MDHEN and CDR2 SYDVKM.

This clonotype was counted ten times or more. The chain combines TRBV12-3 or TRBV12-4 with TRBJ1-5; no reliable D call. This CDR3 is built from 14 residues. Between the trimmed V and J ends, which lost 6 bases and 1 base, there was a span of 10 bases. In DNA form, the CDR3 reads TGTGCCAGCAGCGTTTCACAGAGCAATCAGCCCCAGCATTTT. Amino acids: CASSVSQSNQPQHF.